The 14 T cell receptor beta chains reported below all come from one sample, sequenced in a study of blood T cell repertoires in COVID-19. Clones were read by immunoSEQ multiplex PCR, and TCRdb kept only the in-frame ones, dropping some. The repertoire has around 100,000 clones, over 65% of them found once; the top ten carry 3% to 4%. Sequences were obtained from peripheral blood. The receptor source for this set is a man aged 65 to 85 with COVID-19, enrolled during active disease.

The J gene is TRBJ2-5, the V gene TRBV9, with 10 bases matching TRBD1. Germline V gene data show CDR1 as SGDLS and CDR2 as YYNGEE. This CDR3 comprises 15 residues. After removal of 0 bases from V and 5 bases from J, the junction contained 4 bases not matched to a gene. CDR3 nucleotides: TGTGCCAGCAGCGTAGCCGGACAGGGGGGGGAGACCCAGTACTTC. Translation gives CASSVAGQGGETQYF.

The chain links TRBV9 to TRBJ1-1; 7 bases line up with TRBD1. Looked up from germline, CDR1 is SGDLS and CDR2 is YYNGEE. With V trimmed by 0 bases and J by 11 bases, 10 bases remained unmatched. CDR3 length equals 14 residues. This CDR3 reads CASSVETGSRWAFF. CDR3 sequence (DNA): TGTGCCAGCAGCGTAGAGACAGGGAGTCGTTGGGCTTTCTTT.

V and J are TRBV7-2 and TRBJ2-3; TRBD2 agrees at 11 bases. Germline trimming cut 5 bases from V and 2 bases from J; bases unmatched to any gene: 6. The CDR3 is made up of 16 amino acids. Looked up from germline, CDR1 is SGHTA and CDR2 is FQGNSA. In DNA, the CDR3 is TGTGCCAGCAGCCCGACGGGACTAGCGGCCACAGATACGCAGTATTTT. Protein product: CASSPTGLAATDTQYF.

The J gene is TRBJ1-5, the V gene TRBV7-8; weak D call: TRBD1 (6 bases). The V end was cut by 5 bases, the J end by 5 bases, with 10 bases between. The CDR3 is made up of 13 amino acids. The germline CDR1 and CDR2 sequences are SGHVS and FQNEAQ. The CDR3 DNA is TGTGCCAGCAGCGCACAGGGCTATCAGCCCCAGCATTTT. Its translation is CASSAQGYQPQHF.

This rearrangement joins TRBV7-3 to TRBJ1-1; D gene uncertain. The germline V gene encodes CDR1 SGHTA and CDR2 FQGTGA. This CDR3 has 15 residues. V lost 3 bases, J lost 2 bases, and 13 bases lay in between. CDR3 region: CASSFSGGGNTEAFF. The CDR3, as DNA: TGTGCCAGCAGCTTTTCAGGCGGAGGTAACACTGAAGCTTTCTTT.

This sequence joins TRBV11-2 and TRBJ1-2, with 8 bases that match TRBD1. With 4 bases clipped from V and 6 bases from J, the junction kept 10 bases outside the gene matches. The CDR3 length is 15 residues. Germline lookup yields CDR1 SGHAT and CDR2 FQNNGV. The CDR3 reads CASSSLRTGRNGYTF. Here the CDR3 DNA reads TGTGCCAGCAGCTCATTAAGGACAGGGCGAAATGGCTACACCTTC.

This clone was seen a single time. The chain uses TRBV2 and TRBJ2-7; 7 bases are a match to TRBD1. Germline CDR1 and CDR2: SNHLY and FYNNEI. This CDR3 comprises 14 residues. Unmatched junction bases numbered 7, after V lost 5 bases and J lost 3 bases. CDR3 amino acids: CASSTLDRVYEQYF. The CDR3 nucleotides read TGTGCCAGCAGTACCCTTGACAGGGTCTACGAGCAGTACTTC.

This rearrangement joins TRBV7-3 to TRBJ1-2, with TRBD1 matching 7 bases. CDR1 SGHTA and CDR2 FQGTGA come from the germline V gene. The CDR3 length is 17 residues. V trimming: 4 bases; J trimming: 2 bases; junction bases outside the gene matches: 13. CDR3 coding DNA: TGTGCCAGCAGCTCACAACCCTTGGGACAGTTAAACTATGGCTACACCTTC. Translating gives CASSSQPLGQLNYGYTF. The full variable domain, completed using reference TRBV7-3 and TRBJ1-2, is GAGVSQTPSNKVTEKGKYVELRCDPISGHTALYWYRQSLGQGPEFLIYFQGTGAADDSGLPNDRFFAVRPEGSVSTLKIQRTERGDSAVYLCASSSQPLGQLNYGYTFGSGTRLTVV.

The chain joins TRBV30 to TRBJ1-4; 9 bases align to TRBD1. The V and J ends lost 2 bases and 8 bases, in that order; junction bases with no gene match: 9. The CDR3 runs to 15 residues. From germline, CDR1 is GTSNPN and CDR2 SVGIG (reference sequence). CDR3 amino acids: CAWSREQGAWEKLFF. CDR3 DNA sequence: TGTGCCTGGAGTCGCGAACAGGGGGCTTGGGAAAAACTGTTTTTT.

The chain joins TRBV2 to TRBJ1-1; D unresolved. Germline values: CDR1 SNHLY, CDR2 FYNNEI. V was trimmed by 0 bases and J by 6 bases, leaving 11 bases between them. CDR3 length equals 14 residues. The DNA of the CDR3 is TGTGCCAGCAGTGAAGCGCTACAGATAGCTGAAGCTTTCTTT. Its protein product is CASSEALQIAEAFF. Full variable domain (missing parts from reference TRBV2 and TRBJ1-1): EPEVTQTPSHQVTQMGQEVILRCVPISNHLYFYWYRQILGQKVEFLVSFYNNEISEKSEIFDDQFSVERPDGSNFTLKIRSTKLEDSAMYFCASSEALQIAEAFFGQGTRLTVV.

The chain uses TRBV11-2 and TRBJ2-7; 10 nucleotides match TRBD2. Germline loops: CDR1 SGHAT, CDR2 FQNNGV. CDR3 length equals 14 residues. V lost 4 bases to trimming and J lost 5 bases; unmatched junction nucleotides: 5. The CDR3 DNA reads as TGTGCCAGCAGCTCTTATAGCGGGAGGAACGAGCAGTACTTC. It specifies CASSSYSGRNEQYF.

The chain employs TRBV28 and TRBJ2-7, with 9 bases that match TRBD1. V lost 6 bases, J lost 6 bases, and 9 bases stayed unmatched. Germline V gives CDR1 MDHEN, CDR2 SYDVKM. This CDR3 is 14 amino acids long. Here the CDR3 DNA reads TGTGCCAGCAGCACAGGGGGCGGGTCTGGCGAGCAGTACTTC. Its protein product is CASSTGGGSGEQYF.

This clone occurred a few times. The CDR3 sequence: CASSLLSGLAGGTASSYEQYF. The CDR3, as DNA: TGCGCCAGCAGCTTGCTTTCAGGACTAGCGGGAGGAACTGCAAGCTCCTACGAGCAGTACTTC. This chain joins TRBV5-1 and TRBJ2-7; TRBD2 agrees at 14 bases. CDR1 and CDR2 (germline): SGHRS, YFSETQ. The CDR3 runs to 21 residues. V gave up 1 base and J gave up 0 bases; unmatched junction bases: 15.

This chain joins TRBV5-4 and TRBJ2-1; 8 nucleotides align to TRBD2. V shed 4 bases, J shed 6 bases, and the junction held 12 bases outside the gene matches. Germline CDR1 is SGHNT and CDR2 is YYREEE (reference sequence). The CDR3 is made up of 16 amino acids. DNA of the CDR3: TGTGCCAGCAGCGTTTCAGCGGGAGACTTTTTCAATGAGCAGTTCTTC. It is translated as CASSVSAGDFFNEQFF.